One sample yielded the 28 T cell receptor beta chains listed below, sequenced in a study of T cell responses to AZD1222 COVID-19 vaccine. The assay was immunoSEQ multiplex PCR, and TCRdb's table has in-frame clones only and misses some. This table has approximately 180,000 clones, 75% to 90% appearing once. Sequenced material: peripheral blood, taken on day 0 of AZD1222 vaccination. These receptors all come from an adult in good health.

V usage is TRBV5-1 and J usage is TRBJ1-1, with 9 bases lining up with TRBD1. Germline CDR1 SGHRS, CDR2 YFSETQ. CDR3 length: 14 residues. After removal of 2 bases from V and 4 bases from J, the junction contained 3 bases not matched to a gene. DNA of the CDR3: TGCGCCAGCAGCTTACAGACAGGGGGCACTGAAGCTTTCTTT. It is translated as CASSLQTGGTEAFF. The full variable domain, in which reference TRBV5-1 and TRBJ1-1 provide the parts outside the CDR3, is KAGVTQTPRYLIKTRGQQVTLSCSPISGHRSVSWYQQTPGQGLQFLFEYFSETQRNKGNFPGRFSGRQFSNSRSEMNVSTLELGDSALYLCASSLQTGGTEAFFGQGTRLTVV.

The chain couples TRBV18 to TRBJ2-6; a possible D gene is TRBD2 (5 bases). Per germline, CDR1 KGHSH and CDR2 LQKENI. The CDR3 runs 18 residues. V lost 2 bases, J lost 2 bases, and 16 bases lay in between. Here the CDR3 reads CASSPFQLGSPGANVLTF. DNA for the CDR3: TGTGCCAGCTCACCATTCCAGTTGGGGAGCCCTGGGGCCAACGTCCTGACTTTC.

This clone showed up just once. The V gene is TRBV7-2, the J gene TRBJ2-7; 8 nucleotides line up with TRBD2. With 3 bases clipped from V and 3 bases from J, the junction kept 4 bases outside the gene matches. This CDR3 comprises 14 residues. CDR1 and CDR2 (germline): SGHTA, FQGNSA. The CDR3 region is CASSLGLGLYEQYF. The CDR3 DNA is TGTGCCAGCAGCTTGGGACTAGGTCTCTACGAGCAGTACTTC.

This rearrangement joins TRBV6-5 to TRBJ2-1; D call uncertain. The germline gives CDR1 MNHEY, CDR2 SVGAGI. The CDR3 is 13 amino acids. Deletions cut 5 bases from V and 3 bases from J, with 8 bases between. The CDR3 DNA reads as TGTGCCAGCAGTCCCCTTTACTACAATGAGCAGTTCTTC. This translates into CASSPLYYNEQFF.

This chain links TRBV5-8 with TRBJ2-5, with D possibly being TRBD1 (6 bases). The germline V gene has CDR1 SGHTS and CDR2 YDEGEE. Trimming took 4 bases from V and 5 from J, leaving 18 bases between them. The CDR3 covers 15 residues. The CDR3 loop is CASSPSISGDETQYF. CDR3 bases: TGTGCCAGCAGCCCCTCAATTTCAGGGGACGAGACCCAGTACTTC.

This clone was recorded a few times. V and J are TRBV18 and TRBJ1-4; 9 bases align to TRBD1. Germline lookup yields CDR1 KGHSH and CDR2 LQKENI. The trim removed 3 bases at V and 5 bases at J, leaving 4 bases unmatched. The CDR3 contains 15 residues. CDR3 in amino acids: CASSPGQGRNEKLFF. CDR3 in DNA: TGTGCCAGCTCACCTGGACAGGGGAGGAATGAAAAACTGTTTTTT.

The CDR3 here is CASSPGGGHTEAFF. The CDR3 DNA follows: TGTGCCAGCAGTCCTGGGGGGGGACACACTGAAGCTTTCTTT. The rearrangement joins TRBV28 to TRBJ1-1, with D perhaps TRBD1 (5 bases). V was shortened by 5 bases and J by 3 bases, with 13 bases between the two germline ends. The CDR3 is 14 residues long. Germline assignment: CDR1 MDHEN and CDR2 SYDVKM. The full variable domain, completed using reference TRBV28 and TRBJ1-1, is DVKVTQSSRYLVKRTGEKVFLECVQDMDHENMFWYRQDPGLGLRLIYFSYDVKMKEKGDIPEGYSVSREKKERFSLILESASTNQTSMYLCASSPGGGHTEAFFGQGTRLTVV.

In DNA, the CDR3 is TGTGCCAGCAGCCCCCGGACAGGGTACACTGAAGCTTTCTTT. Protein: CASSPRTGYTEAFF. The chain recombines TRBV7-9 with TRBJ1-1, with 8 nucleotides matching TRBD1. After removal of 5 bases from V and 3 bases from J, the junction contained 5 bases not matched to a gene. The CDR3 spans 14 residues. Germline lookup yields CDR1 SEHNR and CDR2 FQNEAQ (reference sequence).

This clone has at least ten counts. V and J are TRBV5-6 and TRBJ2-5; TRBD2 agrees at 10 bases. Germline CDR1 reads SGHDT; CDR2 reads YYEEEE. The CDR3 length is 15 residues. The V gene end was trimmed by 3 bases and the J gene end by 3 bases; junction bases not matched to a gene: 5. Here the CDR3 DNA reads TGTGCCAGCAGCTGGGGTGGGACTAGCGAAGAGACCCAGTACTTC. This gives the protein CASSWGGTSEETQYF.

CDR3 in amino acids: CASSLGPLNTEAFF. The CDR3 DNA follows: TGTGCCAGCAGCTTAGGGCCTCTGAACACTGAAGCTTTCTTT. The J gene is TRBJ1-1, the V gene TRBV7-3; D gene unclear. Germline V gene data show CDR1 as SGHTA and CDR2 as FQGTGA. The length of the CDR3 is 14 residues. Deletions cut 2 bases from V and 0 bases from J, with 7 bases between.

V usage is TRBV19 and J usage is TRBJ1-2; the D is unclear. The CDR3 totals 16 residues. CDR1 and CDR2 from the germline V gene are LNHDA and SQIVND (reference sequence). Between the trimmed V and J ends, which lost 6 bases and 2 bases, there was a span of 19 bases. Here the CDR3 DNA reads TGTGCCAGTAGAGTCCCCCGCAGAGATCTGAACTATGGCTACACCTTC. It is translated as CASRVPRRDLNYGYTF.

V gene TRBV7-9 combines with J gene TRBJ2-1, with D tentatively TRBD2 (6 bases). Germline V CDR1 and CDR2: SEHNR, FQNEAQ (reference sequence). This CDR3 spans 15 amino acids. The V gene lost 5 bases and the J gene lost 2 bases, with 13 bases spanning the gap. CDR3 region: CASSPLAPTYNEQFF. The CDR3 nucleotides read TGTGCCAGCAGCCCCCTAGCGCCAACCTACAATGAGCAGTTCTTC.

The rearrangement uses TRBV15 and TRBJ2-2, with 9 nucleotides matching TRBD1. The CDR3 runs 18 residues. The V gene's germline CDR1 is LNHNV and CDR2 YYDKDF (reference sequence). J gave up 1 base and V 0 bases, and 6 bases lay outside the gene matches. The CDR3 DNA reads TGTGCCACCAGCAGAGAAGGGACAGGGTGGGAGAACACCGGGGAGCTGTTTTTT. The encoded protein is CATSREGTGWENTGELFF. The full variable domain, completed using reference TRBV15 and TRBJ2-2, is DAMVIQNPRYQVTQFGKPVTLSCSQTLNHNVMYWYQQKSSQAPKLLFHYYDKDFNNEADTPDNFQSRRPNTSFCFLDIRSPGLGDTAMYLCATSREGTGWENTGELFFGEGSRLTVL.

The rearrangement links TRBV3-1 (or the pseudogene TRBV3-2) to TRBJ1-2; 7 nucleotides match TRBD1. This CDR3 is 15 amino acids long. Germline V gene lookup returns CDR1 LGHDT and CDR2 YNNKEL (reference sequence). The V and J ends lost 5 bases and 2 bases, in that order; junction bases with no gene match: 8. CDR3 in amino acids: CASSYTGTANYGYTF. The CDR3 DNA sequence: TGTGCCAGCAGCTATACGGGGACAGCCAACTATGGCTACACCTTC.

The chain carries TRBV19 and TRBJ2-7; D uncertain. CDR1 LNHDA and CDR2 SQIVND come from the germline V gene (reference sequence). This CDR3 has 14 amino acids. Trimming removed 3 bases at V and 4 bases at J, with 13 bases between. The DNA of the CDR3 is TGTGCCAGTAGTATCTCATCCGGCCCTTACGAGCAGTACTTC. Translation gives CASSISSGPYEQYF.

CDR3 sequence (DNA): TGTGCCAGCTCACCACCAGGGTCCGTAAATGAAAAACTGTTTTTT. Translating gives CASSPPGSVNEKLFF. The chain employs TRBV18 and TRBJ1-4; D gene ambiguous. The CDR3 is 15 amino acids. Germline lookup yields CDR1 KGHSH and CDR2 LQKENI. V dropped 0 bases and J dropped 5 bases, with 10 bases sitting between them.

This clone was found once. This chain connects TRBV7-9 to TRBJ2-4; a weak D match, TRBD2 (6 bases). Trimming took 7 bases from V and 6 from J, leaving 16 bases between them. Germline V gives CDR1 SEHNR, CDR2 FQNEAQ (reference sequence). This CDR3 spans 14 amino acids. The CDR3 is CASKLEGRLNIQYF. CDR3 DNA sequence: TGTGCCAGCAAGTTGGAGGGCCGTCTAAACATTCAGTACTTC.

As DNA, the CDR3 is TGTGCCAGCAGTTACCCTCCTAGGACGCTTCAGAATGAGCAGTTCTTC. Translating gives CASSYPPRTLQNEQFF. The chain couples TRBV6-5 to TRBJ2-1; D call uncertain. Trimming left V 2 bases short and J 7 bases short, with 18 bases between. This CDR3 contains 16 residues. The germline V gene encodes CDR1 MNHEY and CDR2 SVGAGI.

The genes are TRBV5-6 and TRBJ2-7; tentatively, D is TRBD2 (6 bases). Germline V gene sequence: CDR1 SGHDT, CDR2 YYEEEE. V was shortened by 4 bases and J by 2 bases, with 25 bases between the two germline ends. The CDR3 has 18 residues. CDR3 region: CASSPISAFSGTTYEQYF. As DNA, the CDR3 is TGTGCCAGCAGCCCCATCTCCGCTTTTAGCGGAACGACCTACGAGCAGTACTTC.

The chain combines TRBV30 with TRBJ1-1; D remains ambiguous. Trimming took off 3 bases at V and 0 bases at J, with 2 bases between the two ends. The CDR3 is made up of 11 amino acids. Germline loops: CDR1 GTSNPN, CDR2 SVGIG (reference sequence). The CDR3 bases are TGTGCCTGGAGCCTGAACACTGAAGCTTTCTTT. Protein sequence: CAWSLNTEAFF.

In DNA form, the CDR3 reads TGTGCCAGCAGTTACCGGGACAGAAACTATGGCTACACCTTC. This codes for CASSYRDRNYGYTF. This chain links TRBV28 with TRBJ1-2; 7 nucleotides agree with TRBD1. Germline CDR1 reads MDHEN; CDR2 reads SYDVKM. The V segment lost 4 bases and the J segment 2 bases; nucleotides outside the gene matches: 4. The CDR3 consists of 14 residues.

The chain links TRBV19 to TRBJ1-1; 7 bases fit TRBD1. CDR3 length equals 13 residues. Germline CDR1 LNHDA, CDR2 SQIVND (reference sequence). Losses at the gene ends were 5 bases for V and 5 bases for J; bases not matched to a gene: 5. The CDR3 sequence: CASSSQGQTEAFF. The DNA of the CDR3 is TGTGCCAGTAGTTCACAGGGACAGACTGAAGCTTTCTTT.

This chain links TRBV10-3 with TRBJ1-5; maybe TRBD1 (6 bases). This CDR3 spans 14 amino acids. Germline V gene lookup returns CDR1 ENHRY and CDR2 SYGVKD. The V gene lost 3 bases and the J gene lost 6 bases, with 12 bases spanning the gap. In DNA form, the CDR3 reads TGTGCCATCAGTGATGGGGGGGCGGGTCAGCCCCAGCATTTT. Amino acid sequence: CAISDGGAGQPQHF.

This clone was picked up one time. The V call is TRBV4-1, the J call TRBJ1-6; no firm D call. CDR3 length: 14 residues. Germline CDR1 and CDR2: MGHRA and YSYEKL. The V end was cut by 5 bases, the J end by 7 bases, with 12 bases between. The CDR3 loop reads CASSGETENSPLHF. The CDR3 DNA reads as TGCGCCAGCAGCGGGGAGACGGAAAATTCACCCCTCCACTTT.

The count of this clone is one. V is TRBV6-6 and J is TRBJ1-3, with D unclear. This CDR3 has 15 amino acids. Trimming left V 1 base short and J 4 bases short, with 11 bases between. CDR1 MNHNY and CDR2 SVGAGI come from the germline V gene (reference sequence). The DNA of the CDR3 is TGTGCCAGCAGTTACTTGTCGGTTGGAGGAAACACCATATATTTT. Amino acid sequence: CASSYLSVGGNTIYF.

The V and J genes are TRBV19 and TRBJ1-1, with D unclear. CDR1 is LNHDA, CDR2 SQIVND, per germline (reference sequence). Trimming removed 3 bases from V and 11 bases from J, with 13 bases in between. The CDR3 extends over 12 amino acids. CDR3 protein: CASSIGQLGAFF. The CDR3 nucleotides are TGTGCCAGTAGTATCGGGCAATTAGGGGCTTTCTTT.

The sample holds one count of this clone. The CDR3 DNA reads as TGTGCCAGCAGTCCCAGACAGATAAGAGGATATAGCAATCAGCCCCAGCATTTT. Translating gives CASSPRQIRGYSNQPQHF. J is TRBJ1-5 and V is TRBV6-6, with D tentatively TRBD1 (5 bases). CDR1 MNHNY and CDR2 SVGAGI come from the germline V gene (reference sequence). Trimming cost V 5 bases and J 0 bases, with 20 bases left between them. The CDR3 spans 18 residues.

This clone has only one observation. The chain links TRBV20-1 to TRBJ1-2; D is perhaps TRBD1 (6 bases). Trimming removed 3 bases at V and 8 bases at J, with 16 bases between. This CDR3 spans 13 amino acids. Germline assignment: CDR1 DFQATT and CDR2 SNEGSKA (reference sequence). The chain's CDR3 is CSASGRGEGGYTF. The CDR3, as DNA: TGCAGTGCTAGTGGCAGGGGAGAGGGCGGCTACACCTTC.